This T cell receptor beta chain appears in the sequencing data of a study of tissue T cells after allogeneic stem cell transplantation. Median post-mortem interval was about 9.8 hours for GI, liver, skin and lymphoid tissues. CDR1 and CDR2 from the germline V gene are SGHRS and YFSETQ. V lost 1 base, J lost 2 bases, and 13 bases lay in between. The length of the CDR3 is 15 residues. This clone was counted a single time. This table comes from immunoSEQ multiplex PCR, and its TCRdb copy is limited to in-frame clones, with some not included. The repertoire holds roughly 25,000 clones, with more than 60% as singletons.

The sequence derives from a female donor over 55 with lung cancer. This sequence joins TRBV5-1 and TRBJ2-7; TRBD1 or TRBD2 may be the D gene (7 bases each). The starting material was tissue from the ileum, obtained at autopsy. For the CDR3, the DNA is TGCGCCAGCAGCTTGAACGCAGGGGGGGCCTACGAGCAGTACTTC. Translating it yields CASSLNAGGAYEQYF.